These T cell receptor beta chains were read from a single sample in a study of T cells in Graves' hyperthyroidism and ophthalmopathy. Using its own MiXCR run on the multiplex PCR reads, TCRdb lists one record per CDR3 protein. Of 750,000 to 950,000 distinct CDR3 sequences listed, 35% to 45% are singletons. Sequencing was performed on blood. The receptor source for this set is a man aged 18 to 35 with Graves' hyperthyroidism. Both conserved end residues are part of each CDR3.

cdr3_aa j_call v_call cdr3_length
CSVEGGQGKQETQYF TRBJ2-5 TRBV29-1 15
CAIRPDLNTEAFF TRBJ1-1 TRBV10-3 13
CASSLMASGGQETQYF TRBJ2-5 TRBV7-8 16
CSAAGTGVNTEAFF TRBJ1-1 TRBV29-1 14
CASSPSPWRGLYEQYF TRBJ2-7 TRBV27 16
CASSELGTGGRGEAFF TRBJ1-1 TRBV25-1 16
CAIRILRELGEAFF TRBJ1-1 TRBV10-3 14
CASSLIAPEAFF TRBJ1-1 TRBV7-8 12
CASSTRRPGPAANYGYTF TRBJ1-2 TRBV11-2 18
CSVGKDGGLEQYF TRBJ2-7 TRBV29-1 13
CAISLDNEQFF TRBJ2-1 TRBV10-3 11
CASAPRVSGEQYF TRBJ2-7 TRBV9 13
CASSFTDRDEQYF TRBJ2-7 TRBV5-1 13
CATKAVGGGAGELFF TRBJ2-2 TRBV5-1 15
CASKTGASPLHF TRBJ1-6 TRBV5-1 12
CASGGGLQGANQPQHF TRBJ1-5 TRBV12-5 16
CSARSYGTSGTGELFF TRBJ2-2 TRBV20-1 16
CSARDGKTVGGANVLTF TRBJ2-6 TRBV20-1 17
CASSWQGQAGELFF TRBJ2-2 TRBV7-2 14
CASSLRSLGNAEAFF TRBJ1-1 TRBV13 15
CASRAGNSYEQYF TRBJ2-7 TRBV7-9 13
CSQGREETQYF TRBJ2-5 TRBV20-1 11
CATSREGGTGNQPQHF TRBJ1-5 TRBV15 16
CASSPRTSGGPGWQYF TRBJ2-7 TRBV7-6 16
CAISESEGTKAFF TRBJ1-1 TRBV10-3 13
CASNTGTSGGAYEQYF TRBJ2-7 TRBV25-1 16
CASRTATGNTIYF TRBJ1-3 TRBV12-3/TRBV12-4 13
CASSPRDAGSYTF TRBJ1-2 TRBV10-3 13
CSAPRGGWDTEAFF TRBJ1-1 TRBV20-1 14
CASSYSRGAEQYF TRBJ2-7 TRBV6-5 13
CASSQAGGFLYEQYF TRBJ2-7 TRBV5-5 15
CAGQGVDWTEAFF TRBJ1-1 TRBV19 13
CASSQGPGGGYTF TRBJ1-2 TRBV14 13
CASSSGWGNTEAFF TRBJ1-1 TRBV7-2 14
CASSEGPGLPYEQYF TRBJ2-7 TRBV2 15
CATSGVPRREDYTGELFF TRBJ2-2 TRBV24-1 18
CASSPRDSLGEQYF TRBJ2-7 TRBV11-2 14
CATSRAAANTGELFF TRBJ2-2 TRBV15 15